The 16 T cell receptor beta chains below come from one sample, sequenced in a study of identical twins. TCRdb re-called the 5' RACE reads through MiXCR, storing one row per CDR3 protein. The repertoire consists of 500,000 or so distinct CDR3 sequences, with 22% occurring once and the leading ten covering around 1%. The sample was also linked to a second study, of T cells expressing NK-cell markers.

Material: CD4+ T cells sorted from blood. Receptor source: a woman in her late teens or twenties in good health.

The chain couples TRBV4-3 to TRBJ1-1, with D uncertain. This CDR3 has 17 amino acids. The germline V and J ends were trimmed by 1 base and 5 bases, with 20 bases remaining between them. The germline gives CDR1 LGHNA, CDR2 YSLEER. CDR3 sequence reads: CASSQGVGELRGTEAFF. DNA of the CDR3: TGCGCCAGCAGCCAAGGGGTTGGAGAACTAAGAGGGACTGAAGCTTTCTTT.

This clonotype occurred a few times. This sequence joins TRBV6-5 and TRBJ1-2, with D perhaps matching TRBD1 (5 bases). The CDR3 loop spans 16 amino acids. V lost 1 base to trimming and J lost 7 bases, with 19 bases between them. Germline V gene sequence: CDR1 MNHEY, CDR2 SVGAGI. The CDR3 coding sequence is TGTGCCAGCAGTTACTGGGCAGGGAGGCTAAGAGTTGGCTACACCTTC. Protein product: CASSYWAGRLRVGYTF.

This clonotype was detected a few times. The chain links TRBV12-5 to TRBJ2-3; TRBD2 is a possible D gene (6 bases). The CDR3 is made up of 16 amino acids. V lost 3 bases, J lost 0 bases, and 13 bases lay in between. CDR1 LGHNT and CDR2 FRNRAP come from the germline V gene. The CDR3 spells CASGLGGGGSTDTQYF. As DNA, the CDR3 is TGTGCTAGTGGTTTAGGTGGTGGGGGGAGCACAGATACGCAGTATTTT.

The CDR3 DNA reads TGTGCCAGCTCACGCAACAGGGATGACACTGAAGCTTTCTTT. Translated: CASSRNRDDTEAFF. The gene calls are TRBV18 and TRBJ1-1; D might be TRBD1 (6 bases). The CDR3 runs 14 residues. CDR1 is KGHSH, CDR2 LQKENI, per germline. The V end was cut by 4 bases, the J end by 3 bases, with 12 bases between.

This clonotype was counted only a few times. The V call is TRBV2, the J call TRBJ1-6; D call uncertain. The V end lost 3 bases, the J end lost 10 bases, and 7 bases lay between the germline ends. CDR1 is SNHLY, CDR2 FYNNEI, per germline. CDR3 size: 12 residues. The CDR3 region is CASSDPPSPLHF. CDR3 bases: TGTGCCAGCAGTGACCCACCATCACCCCTCCACTTT.

V gene TRBV7-9 combines with J gene TRBJ2-1, with a possible D match to TRBD2 (6 bases). V was clipped by 7 bases and J by 3 bases, with 13 bases between them. Looked up from germline, CDR1 is SEHNR and CDR2 is FQNEAQ (reference sequence). The CDR3 is 14 amino acids. The CDR3 loop is CASTGGPYYNEQFF. CDR3 sequence (DNA): TGTGCCAGCACCGGGGGACCTTACTACAATGAGCAGTTCTTC.

At least ten counts were recorded for this clonotype. The CDR3 coding sequence is TGTGCCAGCAGCGTGGGGTCGAAAGAGACCCAGTACTTC. As protein: CASSVGSKETQYF. The chain joins TRBV9 to TRBJ2-5; D is unclear. The CDR3 length is 13 residues. V shed 2 bases and J shed 3 bases, with 8 bases lying between them. Germline values: CDR1 SGDLS, CDR2 YYNGEE.

This clonotype has more than one count but fewer than ten. The chain recombines TRBV9 with TRBJ2-1; 7 bases match TRBD2. The germline V gene encodes CDR1 SGDLS and CDR2 YYNGEE. This CDR3 spans 14 amino acids. V lost 0 bases to trimming and J lost 4 bases; unmatched junction nucleotides: 1. The CDR3 region is CASSVGTRYNEQFF. Here the CDR3 DNA reads TGTGCCAGCAGCGTAGGGACTAGGTACAATGAGCAGTTCTTC.

The chain uses TRBV11-3 and TRBJ2-7, with a possible D match to TRBD2 (6 bases). V lost 5 bases and J lost 7, with 12 bases in between. CDR3 length equals 12 residues. Germline lookup yields CDR1 SGHNT and CDR2 YENEEA. CDR3 sequence (DNA): TGTGCCAGCAGCCTCGCGGGAACTGAGCAGTACTTC. Its translation is CASSLAGTEQYF.

The V call is TRBV20-1, the J call TRBJ2-7, with 11 bases fitting TRBD2. V dropped 6 bases and J dropped 1; count of bases not matched to a gene: 8. The germline V gene has CDR1 DFQATT and CDR2 SNEGSKA (reference sequence). The CDR3 is 15 amino acids. The CDR3 sequence: CSASLAGGRSYEQYF. The DNA of the CDR3 is TGCAGTGCATCCCTAGCGGGGGGAAGGTCCTACGAGCAGTACTTC.

This clonotype was detected ten times or more. The rearrangement uses TRBV18 and TRBJ1-1; D gene ambiguous. Trimming pared 3 bases from V and 4 bases from J, leaving 9 bases between. The germline gives CDR1 KGHSH, CDR2 LQKENI. This CDR3 comprises 13 residues. The CDR3 DNA follows: TGTGCCAGCTCACCGGGCCCCAGCACTGAAGCTTTCTTT. Protein: CASSPGPSTEAFF.

At least ten counts were recorded for this clonotype. The chain uses TRBV12-3 or TRBV12-4 and TRBJ1-1; D not certain. The CDR3 totals 14 residues. Between the trimmed V and J ends, which lost 4 bases and 0 bases, there was a span of 9 bases. The CDR3 reads CASSSSSMNTEAFF. The CDR3 DNA reads as TGTGCCAGCAGTTCATCGTCCATGAACACTGAAGCTTTCTTT.

This clonotype was seen ten or more times. V gene TRBV20-1 combines with J gene TRBJ1-2; no definite D call. V lost 6 bases to trimming and J lost 3 bases, with 14 bases between them. Germline V gives CDR1 DFQATT, CDR2 SNEGSKA (reference sequence). CDR3 length: 13 residues. This chain's CDR3 is CSAPEGRDYGYTF. CDR3 in DNA: TGCAGTGCCCCCGAGGGCCGAGACTATGGCTACACCTTC.

This clonotype was seen a handful of times. The rearrangement uses TRBV5-5 and TRBJ2-3; D is possibly TRBD1 (6 bases). Germline V CDR1 and CDR2: SGHKS, YYEKEE (reference sequence). The CDR3 spans 15 residues. V shed 6 bases and J shed 2 bases, with 16 bases lying between them. This CDR3 reads CASTNTRGHTDTQYF. The DNA of the CDR3 is TGTGCCAGCACTAATACGAGGGGACACACAGATACGCAGTATTTT. The variable domain in full, with the rest retrieved from reference TRBV5-5 and TRBJ2-3, is DAGVTQSPTHLIKTRGQQVTLRCSPISGHKSVSWYQQVLGQGPQFIFQYYEKEERGRGNFPDRFSARQFPNYSSELNVNALLLGDSALYLCASTNTRGHTDTQYFGPGTRLTVL.

This clonotype was counted only a few times. CDR3 sequence reads: CASRKGLVYEQYF. CDR3 nucleotides: TGTGCCAGCAGGAAGGGACTAGTCTACGAGCAGTACTTC. This sequence joins TRBV6-2 or TRBV6-3 and TRBJ2-7; TRBD2 matches 8 bases. Germline CDR1 MNHEY, CDR2 SVGEGT. The CDR3 is 13 amino acids. With 6 bases clipped from V and 3 bases from J, the junction kept 4 bases outside the gene matches.

Regarding this clonotype: Because it lacks the conserved phenylalanine or tryptophan at the end, this CDR3 is likely a read error. The DNA is left out, because the CDR3 cannot be placed on it with certainty; the CDR3 is given as TCRdb lists it. The V and J genes are TRBV5-6 and TRBJ2-1; the D segment call TRBD2 is taken from the table without a DNA check. Germline V gene sequence: CDR1 SGHDT, CDR2 YYEEEE. The CDR3 is made up of 12 amino acids, end residues included. CDR3 protein: CASSFRSGRTAN.